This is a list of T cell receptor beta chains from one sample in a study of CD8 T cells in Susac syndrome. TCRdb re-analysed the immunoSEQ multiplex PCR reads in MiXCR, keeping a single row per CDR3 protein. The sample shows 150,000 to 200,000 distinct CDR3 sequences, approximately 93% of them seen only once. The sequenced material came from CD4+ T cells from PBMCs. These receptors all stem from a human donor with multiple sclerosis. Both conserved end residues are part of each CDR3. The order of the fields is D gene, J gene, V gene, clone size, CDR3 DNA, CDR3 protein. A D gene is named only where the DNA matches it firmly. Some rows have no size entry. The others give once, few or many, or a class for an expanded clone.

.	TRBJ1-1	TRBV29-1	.	TGCAGCGTTGTCAGGTCGAACACTGAAGCTGTCTTT	CSVVRSNTEAVF
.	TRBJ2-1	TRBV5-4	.	TGTGCCAGCAGCTTGGCTGCAGCGCGAAGCTCCTACAATGAGCAGTTCTTC	CASSLAAARSSYNEQFF
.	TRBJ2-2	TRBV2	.	TGTGCCAGCAGTGATTTGGGCAGGAGCACCGGGGAGCTGTTTTTT	CASSDLGRSTGELFF
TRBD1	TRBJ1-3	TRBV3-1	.	TGTGCCAGCAGCCCCCGACAGGGTGGGAACACCATATATTTT	CASSPRQGGNTIYF
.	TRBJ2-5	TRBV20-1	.	TGCAGTGCTACCGAAACCGCTCAAGAGACCCAGTACTTC	CSATETAQETQYF
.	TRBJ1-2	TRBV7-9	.	TGTGCCAGCAGCGACCCCCGGGAGCTAGGTGGCTACACCTTC	CASSDPRELGGYTF
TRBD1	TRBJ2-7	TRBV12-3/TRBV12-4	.	TGTGCCAGCAGTCTAACAGGGGGCAACTACGAGCAGTACTTC	CASSLTGGNYEQYF
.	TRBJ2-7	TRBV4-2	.	TGTGCCAGCAGCCAAGTCGCAGGGCCGACCTACGAGCAGTACTTC	CASSQVAGPTYEQYF
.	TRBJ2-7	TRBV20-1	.	TGCAGTGCGTCTACAGGATCCTACGAGCAGTACTTC	CSASTGSYEQYF
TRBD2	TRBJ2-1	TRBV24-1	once	TGTGCCACCAGCACGCGACTAGCGGGAAGGGATGAGCAGTTCTTC	CATSTRLAGRDEQFF
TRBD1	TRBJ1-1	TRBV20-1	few	TGCAGTGCTACCTTGACAGGGGCTTACGTGAGCACTGAAGCTTTCTTT	CSATLTGAYVSTEAFF
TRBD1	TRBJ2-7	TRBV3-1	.	TGTGCCAGCAGCCTCCGGGACAGGGGCCACGAGCAGTACTTC	CASSLRDRGHEQYF
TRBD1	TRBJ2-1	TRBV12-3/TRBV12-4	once	TGTGCCAGCAGACCCAGGGGGATCTCCTACAATGAGCAGTTCTTC	CASRPRGISYNEQFF
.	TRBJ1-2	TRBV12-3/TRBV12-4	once	TGTGCCAGCACCCTGGAAAACCTTAACTATGGCTACACCTTC	CASTLENLNYGYTF
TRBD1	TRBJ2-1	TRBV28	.	TGTGCCAGCAGGGACAGGTCCTACAATGAGCAGTTCTTC	CASRDRSYNEQFF
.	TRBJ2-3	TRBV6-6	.	TGTGCCAGCACCCTACCGAGCACAGATACGCAGTATTTT	CASTLPSTDTQYF
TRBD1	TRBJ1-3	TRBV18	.	TGTGCCAGCTCACCAACCTCCGGGACAGGGGCTGGAAACACCATATATTTT	CASSPTSGTGAGNTIYF
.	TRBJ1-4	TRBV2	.	TGTGCCAGCAAACCTCGCGGGGAAAAACTGTTTTTT	CASKPRGEKLFF
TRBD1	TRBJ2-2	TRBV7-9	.	TGTGCCAGCAGCTTAGCCCGACCGGGACAGTCTACCGGGGAGCTGTTTTTT	CASSLARPGQSTGELFF
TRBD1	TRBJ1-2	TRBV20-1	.	TGCAGTGCTCCGGGACAGGGAGGGTTTACTGGCTACACCTTC	CSAPGQGGFTGYTF
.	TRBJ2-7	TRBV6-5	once	TGTGCCAGCAGTTACTCGACCGGGAGTCCCTACGAGCAGTACTTC	CASSYSTGSPYEQYF
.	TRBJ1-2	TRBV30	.	TGTGCCTGGAGTATACAGGGAGGGGGCTACACCTTC	CAWSIQGGGYTF
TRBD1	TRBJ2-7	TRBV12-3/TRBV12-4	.	TGTGCCAGCACTACGGGACAGGGGGCCGGCGAGCAGTACTTC	CASTTGQGAGEQYF
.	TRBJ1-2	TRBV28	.	TGTGCCAGCAGTTCTGGGGTTGAGGCGGGCTACACCTTC	CASSSGVEAGYTF
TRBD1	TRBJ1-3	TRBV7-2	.	TGTGCCAGCAGCACGGACAGGGGTACTGGAAACACCATATATTTT	CASSTDRGTGNTIYF
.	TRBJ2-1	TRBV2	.	TGTGCCAGCAGTGAAAGGGCCAGTTACGTCTTC	CASSERASYVF
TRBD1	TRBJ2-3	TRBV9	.	TGTGCCAGCAGCGCCTCGACAGGGTTAAAATATTTT	CASSASTGLKYF
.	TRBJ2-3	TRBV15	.	TGTGCCACCAGCAGGACAACAGATACGCAGTATTTT	CATSRTTDTQYF
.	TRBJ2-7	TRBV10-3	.	TGTGCCATCAGGAGGGACACGGTTCCCTACGAGCAGTACTTC	CAIRRDTVPYEQYF
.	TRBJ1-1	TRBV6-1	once	TGTGCCAGCAGGTCTCTCAGGGAGAACACTGAAGCTTTCTTT	CASRSLRENTEAFF
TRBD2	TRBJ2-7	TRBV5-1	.	TGCGCCAGCAGCCAGGGACTAGCGGACGAGCAGTACTTC	CASSQGLADEQYF
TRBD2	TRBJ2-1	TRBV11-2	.	TGTGCCAGCAGCAGACCGGGACTAGCGGGAGGGGAGGAGTTCTTC	CASSRPGLAGGEEFF
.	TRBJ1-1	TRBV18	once	TGTGCCAGCTCACCGCAAGGACCCTCGGGCACTGAAGCTTTCTTT	CASSPQGPSGTEAFF
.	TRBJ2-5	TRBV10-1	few	TGCGCCAGCAGTGAGTCGGGTGGACAAGAGACCCAGTACTTC	CASSESGGQETQYF
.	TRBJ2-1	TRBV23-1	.	TGCGCCAGCAGTCAAAAATCGTGTGAACTCCCCTACAATGAGCAGTTCTTC	CASSQKSCELPYNEQFF
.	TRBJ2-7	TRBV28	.	TGTGCCAGCAGTCCTACGACCTCCGTGCAGTACTTC	CASSPTTSVQYF
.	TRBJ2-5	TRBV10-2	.	TGCGCCAGCAGTGAATCGCAGGGATGGGAGACCCAGTACTTC	CASSESQGWETQYF
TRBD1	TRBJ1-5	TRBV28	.	TGTGCCAGCAGAATTATATCCGGGACAGGGGACGATCAGCCCCAGCATTTT	CASRIISGTGDDQPQHF
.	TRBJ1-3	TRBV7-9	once	TGTGCCAGCAGCTTCATGATGGGCTCCTCTGGAAACACCATATATTTT	CASSFMMGSSGNTIYF
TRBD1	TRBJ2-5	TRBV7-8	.	TGTGCCAGCAGCTTAGGGGGACAGGGGAAAGAGACCCAGTACTTC	CASSLGGQGKETQYF
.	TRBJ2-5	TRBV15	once	TGTGCCACCAGCAGAGATGACCAGTACCAAGAGACCCAGTACTTC	CATSRDDQYQETQYF
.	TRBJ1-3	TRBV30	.	TGTGCCTGGAGCCCAGACATCCTCTCTGGAAACACCATATATTTT	CAWSPDILSGNTIYF
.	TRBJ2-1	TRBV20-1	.	TGCAGTGCACCACTTCCGGGAGTCCCCAATGAGCAGTTCTTC	CSAPLPGVPNEQFF
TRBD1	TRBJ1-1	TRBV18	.	TGTGCCAGCTGTCAGGGACAGGACACTGAAGCTTTCTTT	CASCQGQDTEAFF
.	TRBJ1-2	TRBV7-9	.	TGTGCCAGCAGCTTAACGACAGCTGCTAACTATGGCTACACCTTC	CASSLTTAANYGYTF
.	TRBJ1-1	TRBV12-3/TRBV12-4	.	TGTGCCAGCAGTCCACAGGGATACGGGAACACTGAAGCTTTCTTT	CASSPQGYGNTEAFF
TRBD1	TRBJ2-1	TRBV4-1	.	TGCGCCAGCAGCCACGCTGGACAGGGGGCGGGAGAGCAGTTCTTC	CASSHAGQGAGEQFF
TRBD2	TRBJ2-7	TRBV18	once	TGTGCCAGCTCGCAGGGGACTAGCGGGAAAAACGAGCAGTACTTC	CASSQGTSGKNEQYF
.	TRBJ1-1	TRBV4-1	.	TGCGCCAGCAGCCAAGTTCTCGGCGAAGCTTTCTTT	CASSQVLGEAFF
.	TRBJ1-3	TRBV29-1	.	TGCAGCGTTGCGAGCAGGGATGTTGGAAACACCATATATTTT	CSVASRDVGNTIYF
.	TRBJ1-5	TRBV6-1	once	TGTGCCAGCAGCATAGGGGACACCCGCAATCAGCCCCAGCATTTT	CASSIGDTRNQPQHF
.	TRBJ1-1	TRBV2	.	TGTGCCAGCAGGGTCGACCCCAACACTGAAGCTTTCTTT	CASRVDPNTEAFF
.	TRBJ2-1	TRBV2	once	TGTGCCAGCAGTGACCGCCCTTCGAATGAGCAGTTCTTC	CASSDRPSNEQFF
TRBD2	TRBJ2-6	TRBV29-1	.	TGCAGCGTTGAGACTAGCTCTGGGGCCAACGCCCTGACTTTC	CSVETSSGANALTF